These T cell receptor beta chains were read from a single sample in a study of blood T cell repertoires in COVID-19. Sequencing used immunoSEQ multiplex PCR; TCRdb keeps in-frame clones, though not all of them. The sample records around 250,000 clones, about four fifths being singletons. Sequenced input: peripheral blood. Receptors originate from a woman under 30 with acute or convalescent COVID-19. The CDR3 runs from the conserved cysteine through the conserved F or W. D genes are given only for firm matches. A clone size is listed for some rows: how often the clone was seen (once, few, many), or a class if it is expanded.

j_call v_call clone_size d_call cdr3_nt cdr3_aa
TRBJ2-5 TRBV27 . TRBD2 TGTGCCAGCAGTTTAGTCGGGACTAGCGACGAGACCCAGTACTTC CASSLVGTSDETQYF
TRBJ2-1 TRBV2 . TRBD2 TGTGCCAGCAACCTAGGACTAGCGGGAGTTCATGAGCAGTTCTTC CASNLGLAGVHEQFF
TRBJ2-6 TRBV28 . . TGTGCCAGCAGTTTACAGGGTGCCTACTCTGGGGCCAACGTCCTGACTTTC CASSLQGAYSGANVLTF
TRBJ1-3 TRBV18 . . TGTGCCAGCTCACCAAGGACAGTCCGTTCTGGAAACACCATATATTTT CASSPRTVRSGNTIYF
TRBJ1-2 TRBV6-5 few . TGTGCCAGCAGGCCGGATTTGGGGGCTAGCGGCTACACCTTC CASRPDLGASGYTF
TRBJ1-5 TRBV7-9 . TRBD1 TGTGCCAGCAGCTCCTCCGGGACAGGGATCAATCAGCCCCAGCATTTT CASSSSGTGINQPQHF
TRBJ2-1 TRBV7-9 . TRBD1 TGTGCCAGCAGCGACCCGACAGGGTTCGCCCACGATGAGCAGTTCTTC CASSDPTGFAHDEQFF
TRBJ1-1 TRBV12-3/TRBV12-4 . TRBD1 TGTGCCAGCAGCCGACAGGGGGACACTGAAGCTTTCTTT CASSRQGDTEAFF
TRBJ2-7 TRBV14 few . TGTGCCAGCGGCAGGGGATCCGAGCAGTACTTC CASGRGSEQYF
TRBJ2-6 TRBV4-3 . . TGCGCCAGCAGCCAAGATGCAGGGTCCGCCTCTGGGGCCAACGTCCTGACTTTC CASSQDAGSASGANVLTF
TRBJ2-3 TRBV28 . TRBD2 TGTGCCAGCAGCTATACTAGCGGGGGCACAGATACGCAGTATTTT CASSYTSGGTDTQYF
TRBJ2-6 TRBV19 . . TGTGCCAGTAGTACTGCACAGGGGAGGTCTGGGGCCAACGTCCTGACTTTC CASSTAQGRSGANVLTF
TRBJ2-7 TRBV11-2 . TRBD2 TGTGCCAGCAGCTTAGTTGGACTAGCCTACGAGCAGTACTTC CASSLVGLAYEQYF
TRBJ2-7 TRBV2 . TRBD1 TGTGCCAGCAGGGGACAGGAAGACTACGAGCAGTACTTC CASRGQEDYEQYF
TRBJ1-6 TRBV7-9 few . TGTGCCAGCAGCTCAGGTCTCAATTCACCCCTCCACTTT CASSSGLNSPLHF
TRBJ2-1 TRBV6-5 . TRBD1 TGTGCCAGCAACCCGGGCTACAGGGGGACAGAGCAGTTCTTC CASNPGYRGTEQFF
TRBJ1-1 TRBV7-2 . . TGTGCCAGCAGCTGGAACAGGGCAGTTCCTGAAGCTTTCTTT CASSWNRAVPEAFF
TRBJ2-2 TRBV6-2/TRBV6-3 few TRBD2 TGTGCCAGCAGTTCCACCGGACTAGTGATTGCCGGGGAGCTGTTTTTT CASSSTGLVIAGELFF
TRBJ1-3 TRBV9 . . TGTGCCAGCAGCGTAGGAAGTGTGGCCAACACCATATATTTT CASSVGSVANTIYF
TRBJ1-5 TRBV5-1 . . TGCGCCAGCAGCTTGGGCGGTCTCAATCAGCCCCAGCATTTT CASSLGGLNQPQHF
TRBJ2-1 TRBV27 . . TGTGCCAGCAGTCAACCGGGATTACCCTACAATGAGCAGTTCTTC CASSQPGLPYNEQFF
TRBJ2-5 TRBV6-6 . TRBD2 TGTGCCAGCCGAAACGCAGCGGGAGGGCCTTGGGAGACCCAGTACTTC CASRNAAGGPWETQYF
TRBJ1-2 TRBV6-5 . . TGTGCCAGCAGACGTGGACAGTACGATGGCTACACCTTC CASRRGQYDGYTF
TRBJ1-1 TRBV10-2 . TRBD1 TGCGCCAGCAGGGACAGGGGGTCTGAAGCTTTCTTT CASRDRGSEAFF
TRBJ1-2 TRBV30 . . TGTGCCTGGAGTGTTAGGTCTAGCGTCCCGGGGAACTATGGCTACACCTTC CAWSVRSSVPGNYGYTF
TRBJ2-7 TRBV6-5 . TRBD2 TGTGCCAGCAGTTTTAACTCAGCTAGCGGCTACGAGCAGTACTTC CASSFNSASGYEQYF
TRBJ2-3 TRBV7-9 . TRBD2 TGTGCCAGCAGCCGAGGAATGACTAGCGGACGCACAGATACGCAGTATTTT CASSRGMTSGRTDTQYF
TRBJ2-7 TRBV5-7 . TRBD2 TGTGCCAGCAGCCCGGGACTAGCCGGTGAGCAGTACTTC CASSPGLAGEQYF
TRBJ1-4 TRBV4-1 . . TGCGCCAGCAGCCAAGCCGAAGACAGGAAATATGAAAAACTGTTTTTT CASSQAEDRKYEKLFF
TRBJ1-1 TRBV6-6 once TRBD1 TGTGCCAGCATTCCAACAGGGGGAGAACCGAACACTGAAGCTTTCTTT CASIPTGGEPNTEAFF